Following are 26 T cell receptor beta chains from one sample sequenced in a study of OX40 agonist ivuxolimab in advanced cancers. Produced via immunoSEQ multiplex PCR; TCRdb's table is partial and in-frame only. This table has tens of thousands of clones, around 80% appearing once. The input for sequencing was CD4+ or CD8+ T cells sorted from blood, taken in a trial of the OX40 agonist ivuxolimab. The receptors shown here come from an adult with an advanced solid tumor such as melanoma, head and neck, liver or kidney cancer.

The chain employs TRBV6-5 and TRBJ2-1; D call uncertain. CDR1 is MNHEY, CDR2 SVGAGI, per germline. The CDR3 is 13 amino acids. V shed 6 bases and J shed 7 bases, with 13 bases lying between them. CDR3 DNA sequence: TGTGCCAGCAGCCCTTTTACGTGGAATGAGCAGTTCTTC. The encoded protein is CASSPFTWNEQFF.

This clone has more than one count but fewer than ten. The V and J genes are TRBV7-9 and TRBJ2-7, with D unclear. Trimming took off 2 bases at V and 1 base at J, with 6 bases between the two ends. Germline V gives CDR1 SEHNR, CDR2 FQNEAQ (reference sequence). The CDR3 runs 13 residues. CDR3 sequence: CASSLSSSYEQYF. CDR3 DNA: TGTGCCAGCAGCTTAAGTAGTTCCTACGAGCAGTACTTC.

As DNA, the CDR3 is TGTGCCAGCAGTCCGGGACCTGGCGGTGAAGCTTTCTTT. As protein: CASSPGPGGEAFF. This chain links TRBV6-6 with TRBJ1-1, with D maybe TRBD1 (5 bases). CDR1 and CDR2 (germline): MNHNY, SVGAGI (reference sequence). The CDR3 covers 13 residues. Trimming stripped 5 bases from V and 7 bases from J, with 14 bases between.

A single count supports this clone. The chain recombines TRBV21-1 with TRBJ2-5; TRBD2, the D gene given by the table, was not confirmed from the DNA. TRBV21-1 is deemed a pseudogene. CDR3 length equals 13 residues. The CDR3 region has the DNA TGTGCCAGCAGAGAGCGAATACAAGAGACCCAGTACTTC. Residues: CASRERIQETQYF.

V is TRBV29-1 and J is TRBJ2-5; D gene unclear. The CDR3 has 14 amino acids. Trimming removed 0 bases from V and 2 bases from J, with 10 bases in between. CDR1 and CDR2 (germline): SQVTM, ANQGSEA. The CDR3 sequence is CSVEDKSVQETQYF. In DNA form, the CDR3 reads TGCAGCGTTGAAGATAAGTCCGTACAAGAGACCCAGTACTTC. The full variable domain, rest sourced from reference TRBV29-1 and TRBJ2-5, is SAVISQKPSRDICQRGTSLTIQCQVDSQVTMMFWYRQQPGQSLTLIATANQGSEATYESGFVIDKFPISRPNLTFSTLTVSNMSPEDSSIYLCSVEDKSVQETQYFGPGTRLLVL.

The V and J genes are TRBV7-2 and TRBJ2-7; perhaps D is TRBD1 or TRBD2 (6 bases each). Germline CDR1 reads SGHTA; CDR2 reads FQGNSA. V shed 2 bases and J shed 5 bases, with 13 bases lying between them. This CDR3 comprises 14 residues. CDR3 DNA: TGTGCCAGCAGCTTAAACACAGGGAGGCACGAGCAGTACTTC. Protein sequence: CASSLNTGRHEQYF.

This clone has just one count. This chain links TRBV7-6 with TRBJ1-2; D possibly corresponds to TRBD1 (5 bases). The V gene lost 4 bases and the J gene lost 2 bases, with 8 bases spanning the gap. Germline lookup yields CDR1 SGHVS and CDR2 FNYEAQ. The CDR3 totals 13 residues. As DNA, the CDR3 is TGTGCCAGCAGCTCGACAGTAAACTATGGCTACACCTTC. It encodes CASSSTVNYGYTF.

V and J are TRBV6-5 and TRBJ2-5; tentatively, D is TRBD1 or TRBD2 (6 bases each). The CDR3 runs 15 residues. Trimming took 2 bases from V and 4 from J, leaving 14 bases between them. Germline CDR1 reads MNHEY; CDR2 reads SVGAGI. CDR3 nucleotide sequence: TGTGCCAGCAGTTACGAGGGGGGCTGGGCAGAGACCCAGTACTTC. This sequence encodes CASSYEGGWAETQYF.

This clone appeared once. The sample holds other DNA sequences that translate to the same CDR3. The chain carries TRBV9 and TRBJ2-2; TRBD2 might be the D (6 bases). The CDR3 is 15 amino acids. Germline CDR1 is SGDLS and CDR2 is YYNGEE. The V gene lost 2 bases and the J gene lost 1 base, with 9 bases spanning the gap. The CDR3 DNA is TGTGCCAGCAGCGTGGACGGGGGGAACACCGGGGAGCTGTTTTTT. Translating gives CASSVDGGNTGELFF.

The V gene is TRBV27, the J gene TRBJ2-7, with 9 bases fitting TRBD2. V lost 2 bases and J lost 5; bases outside the gene matches: 7. Germline CDR1 reads MNHEY; CDR2 reads SMNVEV (reference sequence). The CDR3 consists of 15 residues. In nucleotides, the CDR3 is TGTGCCAGCAGTTTACTCCCGGCGGGAGGGGACGAGCAGTACTTC. This sequence encodes CASSLLPAGGDEQYF.

This chain connects TRBV27 to TRBJ2-3; 9 positions agree with TRBD1. The CDR3 spans 16 residues. Germline assignment: CDR1 MNHEY and CDR2 SMNVEV (reference sequence). With 5 bases clipped from V and 3 bases from J, the junction kept 9 bases outside the gene matches. The CDR3 reads CASSTYRGRRTDTQYF. CDR3 DNA sequence: TGTGCCAGCAGTACCTACAGGGGGCGAAGGACAGATACGCAGTATTTT.

The J gene is TRBJ1-2, the V gene TRBV29-1, with TRBD1 identical over 8 bases. The CDR3 sequence is 17 residues long. Trimming at V came to 6 bases and at J to 4 bases, leaving 19 bases not matched to a gene. CDR1 SQVTM and CDR2 ANQGSEA come from the germline V gene. The CDR3 loop reads CSVHTPGDRTIGYGYTF. The CDR3 DNA reads TGCAGCGTCCACACCCCGGGGGACAGGACGATTGGCTATGGCTACACCTTC.

The rearrangement uses TRBV5-5 and TRBJ2-5; perhaps TRBD2 as D (5 bases). Germline lookup yields CDR1 SGHKS and CDR2 YYEKEE (reference sequence). The ends were cut back, 2 bases at V and 2 bases at J, with 10 bases in the middle. This CDR3 is built from 14 residues. The CDR3 region has the DNA TGTGCCAGCAGCTTTATACGGGAACAAGAGACCCAGTACTTC. It yields the protein CASSFIREQETQYF.

V is TRBV5-1 and J is TRBJ2-1; 12 bases map to TRBD1. This CDR3 is 15 amino acids long. Germline CDR1 and CDR2: SGHRS and YFSETQ. With V trimmed by 2 bases and J by 8 bases, 5 bases remained unmatched. The DNA of the CDR3 is TGCGCCAGCAGCTTCCGGGACAGGGGGCTGGATGAGCAGTTCTTC. It translates to CASSFRDRGLDEQFF.

This clone appeared many times. CDR3 in DNA: TGTGCCAGCTCACCTCACGACGTGACGAGAGGGACAGATACGCAGTATTTT. Its translation is CASSPHDVTRGTDTQYF. The chain is built from TRBV18 and TRBJ2-3, with TRBD2 as a possible D gene (5 bases). V lost 3 bases and J lost 3, with 19 bases in between. Germline loops: CDR1 KGHSH, CDR2 LQKENI. The length of the CDR3 is 17 residues.

The rearrangement links TRBV30 to TRBJ1-1; D remains ambiguous. CDR3 size: 13 residues. The V end was cut by 3 bases, the J end by 0 bases, with 8 bases between. Germline assignment: CDR1 GTSNPN and CDR2 SVGIG (reference sequence). The chain's CDR3 is CAWSLTMNTEAFF. The CDR3 bases are TGTGCCTGGAGCCTCACTATGAACACTGAAGCTTTCTTT. Full variable domain (missing parts from reference TRBV30 and TRBJ1-1): SQTIHQWPATLVQPVGSPLSLECTVEGTSNPNLYWYRQAAGRGLQLLFYSVGIGQISSEVPQNLSASRPQDRQFILSSKKLLLSDSGFYLCAWSLTMNTEAFFGQGTRLTVV.

This clone was seen a single time. The rearrangement uses TRBV4-1 and TRBJ2-7, with a weak D call TRBD1 (6 bases). This CDR3 spans 17 amino acids. Trimming left V 2 bases short and J 0 bases short, with 17 bases between. CDR1 MGHRA and CDR2 YSYEKL come from the germline V gene. This CDR3 reads CASSQNDRTLVSYEQYF. The CDR3 DNA reads as TGCGCCAGCAGCCAAAATGACAGGACACTCGTCTCCTACGAGCAGTACTTC.

The rearrangement uses TRBV6-6 and TRBJ2-7, with D unclear. Germline-derived CDR1 and CDR2 are MNHNY and SVGAGI (reference sequence). The CDR3 runs to 13 residues. The ends were cut back, 4 bases at V and 3 bases at J, with 10 bases in the middle. The CDR3 loop is CASSFPGSYEQYF. CDR3 nucleotides: TGTGCCAGCAGTTTCCCAGGAAGCTACGAGCAGTACTTC.

CDR3 region: CASSPRETQYF. Here the CDR3 DNA reads TGTGCCAGCAGCCCCCGAGAGACCCAGTACTTC. The chain carries TRBV9 and TRBJ2-5, with D unresolved. There are 11 residues in the CDR3. Germline-derived CDR1 and CDR2 are SGDLS and YYNGEE. The germline V and J ends were trimmed by 4 bases and 4 bases, with 5 bases remaining between them.

The chain couples TRBV7-9 to TRBJ2-1, with a tentative D call TRBD2 (6 bases). The CDR3 totals 15 residues. Germline V gene sequence: CDR1 SEHNR, CDR2 FQNEAQ (reference sequence). V shed 6 bases and J shed 2 bases, with 14 bases lying between them. The CDR3 DNA reads TGTGCCAGCAGACACCGGGACTTACCCTACAATGAGCAGTTCTTC. It translates to CASRHRDLPYNEQFF.

The chain joins TRBV7-9 to TRBJ2-5, with D perhaps TRBD1 or TRBD2 (5 bases each). The DNA end is a closer match to TRBJ2-7, so the J assignment may be wrong. The CDR3 contains 15 residues. Germline CDR1 and CDR2: SEHNR and FQNEAQ (reference sequence). DNA of the CDR3: TGTGCCAGCAGCTCCCCGGACGGAGAGGGGTACGAGCAGTACTTC. Protein: CASSSPDGEGYEQYF.

This clone showed up just once. The gene calls are TRBV7-8 and TRBJ2-7; 10 bases are a match to TRBD2. CDR3 size: 13 residues. The germline V gene has CDR1 SGHVS and CDR2 FQNEAQ. The junction had 1 base not matched to a gene; V was cut back by 3 bases and J by 5 bases. The CDR3 is CASSFGTSDEQYF. The DNA for the CDR3 is TGTGCCAGCAGCTTCGGGACTAGCGACGAGCAGTACTTC. Combining the CDR3 with reference TRBV7-8 and TRBJ2-7 gives the whole variable domain GAGVSQSPRYKVAKRGQDVALRCDPISGHVSLFWYQQALGQGPEFLTYFQNEAQLDKSGLPSDRFFAERPEGSVSTLKIQRTQQEDSAVYLCASSFGTSDEQYFGPGTRLTVT.

This clone turned up a few times. This chain links TRBV7-9 with TRBJ2-1; 7 nucleotides match TRBD2. This CDR3 has 12 residues. The germline V gene has CDR1 SEHNR and CDR2 FQNEAQ (reference sequence). V lost 10 bases, J lost 9 bases, and 9 bases stayed unmatched. CDR3 nucleotides: TGTGCCATCCTGTGGGGGGGGATTGAGCAGTTCTTC. As protein: CAILWGGIEQFF.

The chain joins TRBV5-4 to TRBJ2-7; perhaps TRBD1 as D (6 bases). The germline V and J ends were trimmed by 1 base and 7 bases, with 9 bases remaining between them. CDR1 SGHNT and CDR2 YYREEE come from the germline V gene (reference sequence). This CDR3 contains 12 residues. The CDR3 spells CASSLTQGEQYF. CDR3 bases: TGTGCCAGCAGCTTGACACAGGGAGAGCAGTACTTC. Complete variable domain (other parts from reference TRBV5-4 and TRBJ2-7): ETGVTQSPTHLIKTRGQQVTLRCSSQSGHNTVSWYQQALGQGPQFIFQYYREEENGRGNFPPRFSGLQFPNYSSELNVNALELDDSALYLCASSLTQGEQYFGPGTRLTVT.

J is TRBJ1-1 and V is TRBV7-9; D gene unclear. V lost 1 base, J lost 8 bases, and 8 bases lay in between. Per the germline V gene, CDR1 is SEHNR and CDR2 is FQNEAQ (reference sequence). This CDR3 region has 12 residues. CDR3 sequence reads: CASSLGRREAFF. CDR3 DNA: TGTGCCAGCAGCTTAGGCCGACGAGAAGCTTTCTTT.

In regard to this clone: One end of the junction does not line up with germline, which may come from a read error. The same CDR3 arises from other DNA sequences in this sample as well. The rearrangement joins TRBV7-9 to TRBJ2-1, with 8 bases lining up with TRBD2. This CDR3 spans 14 amino acids. Germline V gene lookup returns CDR1 SEHNR and CDR2 FQNEAQ (reference sequence). CDR3 coding DNA: TGTGCCAGCAGCCTAGCGGGCACGTACAATGAGCAGTTCTTC. Translation gives CASSLAGTYNEQFF. Together with reference TRBV7-9 and TRBJ2-1, the CDR3 gives the full variable domain: DTGVSQNPRHKITKRGQNVTFRCDPISEHNRLYWYRQTLGQGPEFLTYFQNEAQLEKSRLLSDRFSAERPKGSFSTLEIQRTEQGDSAMYLCASSLAGTYNEQFFGPGTRLTVL.